This T cell receptor beta chain stems from a study of blood T cell repertoires in COVID-19. The CDR3 is 14 amino acids. Germline lookup yields CDR1 SGHTA and CDR2 FQGNSA. Trimming cost V 2 bases and J 2 bases, with 10 bases left between them. Clones were read by immunoSEQ multiplex PCR, and TCRdb kept only the in-frame ones, dropping some. The sample carries around 97,000 clones, approximately 84% recorded once. This clonotype originated in a man in his 70s with acute or convalescent COVID-19. The V gene is TRBV7-2, the J gene TRBJ2-7; unclear D gene. Material for sequencing was peripheral blood. As DNA, the CDR3 is TGTGCCAGCAGCTTATTTGGCGGTACCTACGAGCAGTACTTC. Its translation: CASSLFGGTYEQYF. The complete variable domain, with remaining parts taken from reference TRBV7-2 and TRBJ2-7, reads GAGVSQSPSNKVTEKGKDVELRCDPISGHTALYWYRQSLGQGLEFLIYFQGNSAPDKSGLPSDRFSAERTGGSVSTLTIQRTQQEDSAVYLCASSLFGGTYEQYFGPGTRLTVT.